These T cell receptor beta chains were read from a single sample in a study of Graves' ophthalmopathy and Graves' hyperthyroidism. TCRdb reprocessed the multiplex PCR reads via MiXCR and lists one record per CDR3 protein. The sample has about 1.1 million distinct CDR3 sequences, about two fifths seen once. Sequencing used peripheral blood or thyroid tissue (not recorded which). The receptors originated from an adult man with Graves' hyperthyroidism. Both conserved end residues are part of each CDR3. D genes are given only for firm matches. The listing skips clone size in some rows; elsewhere it reads once, few, many or a size class.

V	J	D	size	CDR3	DNA
TRBV2	TRBJ2-7	TRBD1	many	CASRTGGYEQYF	TGTGCCAGCCGGACAGGGGGCTACGAGCAGTACTTC
TRBV9	TRBJ2-7	TRBD2	many	CASSSGGPVYEQYF	TGTGCCAGCAGCTCGGGGGGGCCAGTCTACGAGCAGTACTTC
TRBV29-1	TRBJ1-2	-	-	CSVEGAGNYGYTF	TGCAGCGTTGAAGGAGCAGGGAACTATGGCTACACCTTC
TRBV25-1	TRBJ2-7	-	-	CASGSAAQGTAYEQYF	TGTGCCAGCGGGAGTGCCGCCCAGGGGACGGCCTACGAGCAGTACTTC
TRBV9	TRBJ2-7	-	-	CASSVDRGGPYEQYF	TGTGCCAGCAGCGTAGACCGAGGGGGTCCGTACGAGCAGTACTTC
TRBV7-2	TRBJ2-7	-	many	CASTQTPNYEQYF	TGTGCCAGCACCCAAACCCCCAACTACGAGCAGTACTTC
TRBV7-2	TRBJ1-4	TRBD1	-	CASSRYDRGPGNEKLFF	TGTGCCAGCAGCCGATATGACAGGGGGCCTGGTAATGAAAAACTGTTTTTT
TRBV5-1	TRBJ1-2	TRBD1	many	CASSLNPGQVGGYTF	TGCGCCAGCAGCTTGAATCCCGGACAGGTTGGAGGCTACACCTTC
TRBV10-3	TRBJ1-1	TRBD1	-	CAIRVTGSDTEAFF	TGTGCCATCAGGGTGACAGGGTCGGACACTGAAGCCTTCTTT
TRBV29-1	TRBJ1-1	TRBD1	-	CSVGPGQVEAFF	TGCAGCGTTGGACCGGGACAGGTTGAAGCTTTCTTT
TRBV5-1	TRBJ1-1	TRBD1	many	CASTPGDRGLMNTEAFF	TGCGCCAGCACCCCCGGGGACAGGGGGCTAATGAACACTGAAGCTTTCTTT
TRBV6-5	TRBJ1-1	-	-	CASSESGVGREAFF	TGTGCCAGCAGTGAATCCGGGGTGGGCAGAGAAGCTTTCTTT
TRBV7-2	TRBJ2-7	TRBD2	many	CASSPTSGRSEQYF	TGTGCCAGCAGCCCGACTAGCGGGAGAAGTGAGCAGTACTTC
TRBV2	TRBJ1-1	-	many	CASSEAAGTRTEAFF	TGTGCCAGCAGTGAAGCCGCAGGGACGAGGACTGAAGCTTTCTTT
TRBV30	TRBJ1-3	-	-	CAWSGSFGNTIYF	TGTGCCTGGAGCGGTTCTTTTGGAAACACCATATATTTT
TRBV29-1	TRBJ2-6	-	many	CSVAQGVSGANVLTF	TGCAGCGTTGCACAGGGTGTTTCTGGGGCCAACGTCCTGACTTTC
TRBV14	TRBJ2-5	-	many	CASSQDWGDGGETQYF	TGTGCCAGCAGCCAAGATTGGGGTGACGGGGGAGAGACCCAGTACTTC
TRBV2	TRBJ2-5	TRBD2	few	CASAGLAGVKTQYF	TGTGCCAGCGCGGGACTAGCGGGGGTAAAGACCCAGTACTTC
TRBV2	TRBJ1-6	TRBD1	-	CASRRGRDSYNSPLHF	TGTGCCAGCAGGCGGGGGAGGGACAGCTATAATTCACCCCTCCACTTT
TRBV7-2	TRBJ1-6	-	many	CASSSRGAKDSPLHF	TGTGCCAGCAGCTCAAGGGGGGCCAAGGATTCACCCCTCCACTTT
TRBV13	TRBJ1-2	-	many	CASSTSVPGYGYTF	TGTGCCAGCAGCACCTCTGTACCCGGGTATGGCTACACCTTC
TRBV7-9	TRBJ1-2	-	-	CASSYPLGNYGYTF	TGTGCCAGCAGCTACCCGCTGGGTAACTATGGCTACACCTTC
TRBV2	TRBJ2-7	-	many	CASSEVHYEQYF	TGTGCCAGCAGCGAGGTACACTACGAGCAGTACTTC
TRBV7-9	TRBJ2-3	TRBD1	-	CASSDRQGADTQYF	TGTGCCAGCAGCGACCGACAGGGCGCAGATACGCAGTATTTT
TRBV29-1	TRBJ2-7	TRBD2	many	CSVLAGGRYEQYF	TGCAGCGTCTTAGCGGGAGGAAGGTACGAGCAGTACTTC
TRBV9	TRBJ1-2	TRBD1	many	CASSGPGQDYGYTF	TGTGCCAGCAGCGGGCCGGGACAGGATTATGGCTACACCTTC
TRBV12-3/TRBV12-4	TRBJ2-7	TRBD2	-	CASSLEGLNYEQYF	TGTGCCAGCAGTTTAGAGGGACTAAACTACGAGCAGTACTTC
TRBV7-8	TRBJ2-6	TRBD1	once	CASRSGTGIRANVLTF	TGTGCCAGCAGGTCTGGGACAGGGATCAGGGCCAACGTCCTGACTTTC
TRBV24-1	TRBJ1-6	TRBD1	many	CATSGLRQGNNSPLHF	TGTGCCACCAGTGGCCTAAGACAGGGAAATAATTCACCCCTCCACTTT
TRBV12-3/TRBV12-4	TRBJ2-7	-	many	CASSGTTSTGQYF	TGTGCCAGCTCCGGGACAACGTCTACGGGGCAGTACTTC
TRBV25-1	TRBJ1-1	TRBD1	-	CASVEGTGGWNTEAFF	TGTGCCAGCGTTGAGGGGACAGGGGGCTGGAACACTGAAGCTTTCTTT
TRBV16	TRBJ1-6	-	many	CASSQLGDHNSPLHF	TGTGCCAGCAGCCAATTAGGGGATCACAATTCACCCCTCCACTTT
TRBV4-2	TRBJ1-6	-	many	CASKTAGDSPLHF	TGTGCCAGCAAGACCGCCGGAGATTCACCCCTCCACTTT
TRBV24-1	TRBJ2-7	-	-	CATSETTSPTGYEQYF	TGTGCCACCAGTGAGACTACTAGCCCGACAGGCTACGAGCAGTACTTC
TRBV19	TRBJ2-7	TRBD1	-	CASSETGGEGQYF	TGTGCCAGTAGCGAGACAGGGGGCGAAGGGCAGTACTTC
TRBV29-1	TRBJ1-3	-	-	CSVSRGADGYTIYF	TGCAGCGTTTCCAGGGGCGCCGATGGCTACACCATATATTTT
TRBV10-3	TRBJ1-1	-	few	CAISEPSFNTEAFF	TGTGCCATCAGTGAGCCCTCATTCAACACTGAAGCTTTCTTT
TRBV15	TRBJ2-5	-	many	CATSPGRKRSAETQYF	TGTGCCACCAGCCCCGGGCGCAAGAGGTCGGCCGAGACCCAGTACTTC
TRBV4-1	TRBJ2-3	-	many	CASSQDSTDTQYF	TGCGCCAGCAGCCAGGATAGCACAGATACGCAGTATTTT
TRBV6-4	TRBJ2-2	-	-	CASSFPGERPNTGELFF	TGTGCCAGCAGTTTTCCGGGGGAGCGCCCGAACACCGGGGAGCTGTTTTTT
TRBV6-5	TRBJ1-4	TRBD1	-	CASSQGTEGEKLFF	TGCGCCAGCAGCCAAGGGACAGAGGGTGAAAAACTGTTTTTT
TRBV5-4	TRBJ2-7	TRBD2	few	CASSPGTRVYEQYF	TGTGCCAGCAGCCCCGGGACTAGAGTCTACGAGCAGTACTTC
TRBV28	TRBJ1-5	TRBD1	-	CASSIVGQGGNQPQHF	TGTGCCAGCAGTATCGTTGGACAGGGCGGCAATCAGCCCCAGCATTTT
TRBV6-6	TRBJ1-1	TRBD1	-	CASSYSGTGGRNTEAFF	TGTGCCAGCAGTTACTCCGGGACAGGGGGTAGGAACACTGAAGCTTTCTTT
TRBV29-1	TRBJ1-1	-	many	CSVTGLAEAFF	TGCAGCGTTACAGGGTTGGCTGAAGCTTTCTTT
TRBV7-2	TRBJ2-7	TRBD2	-	CASSYSSSGEEQYF	TGTGCCAGCAGTTACTCATCTAGCGGGGAAGAGCAGTACTTC
TRBV29-1	TRBJ2-7	-	many	CSVGAEYEQYF	TGCAGCGTTGGGGCAGAATACGAGCAGTACTTC
TRBV4-2	TRBJ2-7	-	-	CASGQDIRDDYYEQYF	TGTGCCAGCGGCCAAGATATTCGAGATGACTACTACGAGCAGTACTTC
TRBV6-5	TRBJ1-6	TRBD1	few	CASSYSRTGGNPSPLHF	TGTGCCAGCAGTTACTCAAGGACAGGGGGCAATCCTTCACCCCTCCACTTT
TRBV7-2	TRBJ2-7	TRBD2	many	CATRLAGVGEQYF	TGTGCCACCCGACTAGCGGGAGTGGGGGAGCAGTACTTC
TRBV2	TRBJ2-7	-	-	CASGRTAYEQYF	TGTGCCAGCGGCCGGACAGCATACGAGCAGTACTTC
TRBV6-2/TRBV6-3	TRBJ2-7	-	-	CASSYIQAPSYEQYF	TGTGCCAGCAGTTACATCCAGGCACCATCCTACGAGCAGTACTTC
TRBV7-9	TRBJ2-7	-	once	CASSLRESFTYEQYF	TGTGCCAGCAGCTTACGGGAGTCCTTTACCTACGAGCAGTACTTC
TRBV20-1	TRBJ1-1	-	once	CSARGGPTGTEAFF	TGCAGTGCTAGAGGTGGACCGACGGGGACTGAAGCTTTCTTT